A single sample is the source of the 28 T cell receptor beta chains below, sequenced in a study of blood T cells in healthy people across ages. With a J-beta primer mix and a sample-barcoded 5' primer, a second PCR ran about 7 to 12 cycles. One entry per CDR3 protein results from TCRdb running MiXCR on the 5' RACE reads. The sample consists of around 1,500,000 distinct CDR3 sequences, about 30% of them appearing once. Source material: blood. The receptors here all came from a woman aged 30 to 39 in good health.

The DNA of the CDR3 is TGTGCCAGCAGCTTGGATGCAGCCCAGGACAATGAGCAGTTCTTC. It is translated as CASSLDAAQDNEQFF. The chain combines TRBV5-4 with TRBJ2-1; D call uncertain. The germline gives CDR1 SGHNT, CDR2 YYREEE (reference sequence). The CDR3 is made up of 15 amino acids. V lost 0 bases to trimming and J lost 5 bases, with 12 bases between them.

The chain combines TRBV3-1 with TRBJ2-1; a weak D match, TRBD2 (6 bases). CDR3 size: 16 residues. In germline, CDR1 is LGHDT, CDR2 YNNKEL (reference sequence). V lost 1 base and J 5 bases, leaving 15 bases between the germline ends. The CDR3 sequence: CASSQGSAGANNEQFF. In DNA, the CDR3 is TGTGCCAGCAGCCAAGGCTCAGCGGGCGCGAACAATGAGCAGTTCTTC.

J is TRBJ2-7 and V is TRBV4-3; D gene ambiguous. The CDR3 totals 14 residues. Germline V gives CDR1 LGHNA, CDR2 YSLEER. V was shortened by 2 bases and J by 4 bases, with 12 bases between the two germline ends. The CDR3 sequence: CASSQFGGMYEQYF. CDR3 nucleotide sequence: TGCGCCAGCAGCCAATTTGGTGGGATGTACGAGCAGTACTTC.

This clonotype was seen a single time. One base away lies a much larger clone, so this may be a sequencing read error. V usage is TRBV20-1 and J usage is TRBJ2-1; no clear D gene. This CDR3 is built from 11 residues. CDR1 DFQATT and CDR2 SNEGSKA come from the germline V gene (reference sequence). CDR3 bases: TGCAGGGCTCGCTTGGACAATGAGCAGTTCTTC. Amino acids: CRARLDNEQFF.

This clonotype was seen more than once but under ten times. The J gene is TRBJ2-3, the V gene TRBV5-1; perhaps TRBD2 as D (6 bases). The CDR3 loop spans 13 amino acids. CDR1 is SGHRS, CDR2 YFSETQ, per germline. Trimming removed 3 bases from V and 2 bases from J, with 7 bases in between. CDR3 protein: CASSWGLTDTQYF. CDR3 nucleotides: TGCGCCAGCAGCTGGGGACTCACAGATACGCAGTATTTT.

This clonotype occurred a few times. The V call is TRBV25-1, the J call TRBJ1-2, with D hard to call. Germline-derived CDR1 and CDR2 are MGHDK and SYGVNS. Trimming took 2 bases from V and 8 from J, leaving 15 bases between them. CDR3 length: 14 residues. The CDR3 is CASSETRTPGGYTF. The CDR3 bases are TGTGCCAGCAGTGAAACCCGGACCCCAGGAGGCTACACCTTC.

This clonotype occurred many times. This rearrangement joins TRBV7-2 to TRBJ1-2; 7 nucleotides align to TRBD1. V was pared by 3 bases and J by 0 bases, with 7 bases of the junction left unmatched. The CDR3 has 16 residues. From germline, CDR1 is SGHTA and CDR2 FQGNSA. The CDR3 DNA reads as TGTGCCAGCAGCTTTGGCCGGGACAGAGCTAACTATGGCTACACCTTC. Amino acid sequence: CASSFGRDRANYGYTF.

The table lists this clonotype with a count of one. A much larger clone lies a single base off, so this may be a read error. The rearrangement uses TRBV12-3 or TRBV12-4 and TRBJ2-7; weak D call: TRBD2 (5 bases). Gene TRBJ2-5 matches the end of the DNA better, so the J call may be wrong. The CDR3 is 12 amino acids. CDR3 sequence: CASSTYRGTQYF. The CDR3 bases are TGTGCCAGCAGTACTTATCGGGGGACCCAGTACTTC.

The chain carries TRBV6-2 or TRBV6-3 and TRBJ2-5, with 8 nucleotides matching TRBD1. This CDR3 is built from 15 residues. V was clipped by 2 bases and J by 7 bases; unmatched bases: 9. Germline assignment: CDR1 MNHEY and CDR2 SVGEGT. This CDR3 reads CASSYQGALSGTQYF. In nucleotides, the CDR3 is TGTGCCAGCAGTTACCAGGGGGCGCTTTCGGGGACCCAGTACTTC.

This clonotype was observed many times. The CDR3 reads CSVLTRSYEQYF. CDR3 in DNA: TGCAGCGTTCTCACTAGAAGCTACGAGCAGTACTTC. The rearrangement uses TRBV29-1 and TRBJ2-7; possible D gene TRBD2, 5 bases. Trimming took 5 bases from V and 3 from J, leaving 11 bases between them. CDR3 length: 12 amino acids. CDR1 is SQVTM, CDR2 ANQGSEA, per germline.

J is TRBJ2-1 and V is TRBV7-2; no definite D call. Germline-derived CDR1 and CDR2 are SGHTA and FQGNSA. The CDR3 is made up of 16 amino acids. V was shortened by 1 base and J by 1 base, with 11 bases between the two germline ends. Here the CDR3 reads CASSLVGSVSYNEQFF. The CDR3 region has the DNA TGTGCCAGCAGCTTAGTGGGCAGTGTTTCCTACAATGAGCAGTTCTTC. The whole variable domain, filled in from reference TRBV7-2 and TRBJ2-1, reads GAGVSQSPSNKVTEKGKDVELRCDPISGHTALYWYRQSLGQGLEFLIYFQGNSAPDKSGLPSDRFSAERTGGSVSTLTIQRTQQEDSAVYLCASSLVGSVSYNEQFFGPGTRLTVL.

The V call is TRBV7-9, the J call TRBJ1-5; no clear D. The CDR3 is made up of 12 amino acids. The V and J ends lost 5 bases and 9 bases respectively, with 11 bases between them. CDR1 and CDR2 (germline): SEHNR, FQNEAQ (reference sequence). In nucleotides, the CDR3 is TGTGCCAGCAGCAGAGATGTCCGGCCCCAGCATTTT. This codes for CASSRDVRPQHF. The complete variable domain, with remaining parts taken from reference TRBV7-9 and TRBJ1-5, reads DTGVSQNPRHKITKRGQNVTFRCDPISEHNRLYWYRQTLGQGPEFLTYFQNEAQLEKSRLLSDRFSAERPKGSFSTLEIQRTEQGDSAMYLCASSRDVRPQHFGDGTRLSIL.

The gene calls are TRBV28 and TRBJ2-1; tentative D call: TRBD2 (5 bases). Trimming removed 4 bases at V and 0 bases at J, with 22 bases between. CDR1 is MDHEN, CDR2 SYDVKM, per germline. The CDR3 spans 19 residues. The CDR3 DNA is TGTGCCAGCAGTTCCCGGACTCCCCAGTACTTAAGCTCCTACAATGAGCAGTTCTTC. Its protein product is CASSSRTPQYLSSYNEQFF.

This clonotype came up a few times. The V call is TRBV2, the J call TRBJ2-5, with D unclear. The V gene lost 7 bases and the J gene lost 3 bases, with 18 bases spanning the gap. Germline lookup yields CDR1 SNHLY and CDR2 FYNNEI. The CDR3 runs to 15 residues. The CDR3 region is CASIWLGNGKETQYF. CDR3 in DNA: TGTGCCAGCATTTGGTTGGGGAACGGAAAAGAGACCCAGTACTTC.

This chain uses TRBV10-2 with TRBJ2-7; no reliable D call. Trimming removed 8 bases from V and 6 bases from J, with 14 bases in between. This CDR3 has 12 amino acids. The germline V gene has CDR1 WSHSY and CDR2 SAAADI. The CDR3 DNA sequence: TGCGCCAGCTGCGAAGGGTCGAGCGAGCAGTACTTC. Its protein is CASCEGSSEQYF.

This clonotype showed up many times. CDR3 loop: CASIQSTSGSETQYF. In nucleotides, the CDR3 is TGCGCCAGCATCCAATCGACTAGCGGGAGCGAGACCCAGTACTTC. V is TRBV5-1 and J is TRBJ2-5, with 12 positions matching TRBD2. The junction had 8 bases not matched to a gene; V was cut back by 6 bases and J by 5 bases. CDR1 is SGHRS and CDR2 is YFSETQ in the germline V gene. The CDR3 totals 15 residues.

The chain combines TRBV5-5 with TRBJ2-6; the D is unclear. Germline lookup yields CDR1 SGHKS and CDR2 YYEKEE (reference sequence). V gave up 4 bases and J gave up 1 base, with 15 bases separating them. The CDR3 is 17 residues long. The DNA for the CDR3 is TGTGCCAGCAGCCCCTTTTTGGCGGAATCTGGGGCCAACGTCCTGACTTTC. As protein: CASSPFLAESGANVLTF.

The CDR3 DNA reads TGCAGCGTTGAGGGGAGCCTGGACGATACGCAGTATTTT. This gives the protein CSVEGSLDDTQYF. The chain couples TRBV29-1 to TRBJ2-3; possible D gene TRBD2, 5 bases. Trimming removed 3 bases at V and 6 bases at J, with 13 bases between. The CDR3 is 13 residues long. The germline gives CDR1 SQVTM, CDR2 ANQGSEA.

The chain is built from TRBV11-2 and TRBJ2-5, with no clear D. The J call may not be correct, given that the DNA end is closer to TRBJ2-7. There are 14 residues in the CDR3. Looked up from germline, CDR1 is SGHAT and CDR2 is FQNNGV. The CDR3 loop reads CASSQARKIYEQYF. DNA for the CDR3: TGTGCCAGCAGCCAGGCCCGAAAAATCTACGAGCAGTACTTC.

This clonotype was seen only a few times. The chain has TRBV18 and TRBJ1-2; the match to TRBD1 covers 7 bases. The CDR3 runs to 14 residues. In germline, CDR1 is KGHSH, CDR2 LQKENI. With 1 base clipped from V and 8 bases from J, the junction kept 7 bases outside the gene matches. Written as DNA, the CDR3 is TGTGCCAGCTCACCACTCGACAGGGAGGGAGGCTACACCTTC. Its translation: CASSPLDREGGYTF.

Comments on this clonotype: A much more abundant neighbour one base away suggests this may be a read error. This sequence joins TRBV12-3 or TRBV12-4 and TRBJ2-5; D call uncertain. Judging by the DNA end, TRBJ2-7 fits better; the J call may be wrong. The length of the CDR3 is 13 residues. The CDR3 loop is CASRLAETTEQYF. DNA for the CDR3: TGTGCCAGCAGGTTGGCCGAGACCACCGAGCAGTACTTC.

Only a few counts were recorded for this clonotype. The V call is TRBV12-3 or TRBV12-4, the J call TRBJ1-5, with TRBD1 as a possible D gene (6 bases). This CDR3 has 15 residues. Trimming cost V 6 bases and J 2 bases, with 14 bases left between them. CDR3: CASRPPGERNQPQHF. The CDR3 DNA sequence: TGTGCCAGCAGACCCCCAGGGGAGCGCAATCAGCCCCAGCATTTT.

This clonotype came up a few times. The chain carries TRBV5-1 and TRBJ1-6, with 7 bases matching TRBD1. CDR3 length: 15 amino acids. The trim removed 0 bases at V and 7 bases at J, leaving 4 bases unmatched. Germline CDR1 SGHRS, CDR2 YFSETQ. The CDR3 loop is CASSLEDRENSPLHF. Here the CDR3 DNA reads TGCGCCAGCAGCTTGGAAGACAGGGAAAATTCACCCCTCCACTTT.

The gene calls are TRBV6-2 or TRBV6-3 and TRBJ2-1; 7 bases are shared with TRBD2. The DNA end is a closer match to TRBJ2-7, so the J assignment may be wrong. Germline V lookup: CDR1 MNHEY, CDR2 SVGEGT. The CDR3 runs to 15 residues. In nucleotides, the CDR3 is TGTGCCAGCAGCAGACTAGCCGCCGCCTACAATGAGCAGTACTTC. Residues: CASSRLAAAYNEQYF.

The rearrangement uses TRBV5-4 and TRBJ2-5, with D perhaps matching TRBD1 (6 bases). V was clipped by 4 bases and J by 4 bases, with 14 bases between them. The germline gives CDR1 SGHNT, CDR2 YYREEE (reference sequence). The CDR3 loop spans 14 amino acids. DNA of the CDR3: TGTGCCAGCAGCGTGAAACAGGGAGCAGAGACCCAGTACTTC. Its translation: CASSVKQGAETQYF.

In its sample, this clonotype was seen a few times. J is TRBJ2-5 and V is TRBV5-5; D unclear. The germline V gene encodes CDR1 SGHKS and CDR2 YYEKEE (reference sequence). Trimming cost V 0 bases and J 4 bases, with 10 bases left between them. This CDR3 is 14 amino acids long. CDR3 nucleotides: TGTGCCAGCAGCTTGGCCGGTAGGCCAGAGACCCAGTACTTC. It is translated as CASSLAGRPETQYF.

With regard to this clonotype: Sequence at one end of the junction differs from germline and may be a read error. The V and J genes are TRBV6-5 and TRBJ2-7; D unresolved. CDR1 is MNHEY, CDR2 SVGAGI, per germline. The CDR3 is 15 amino acids. The CDR3 DNA sequence: TGTGCCAGCAGTTACTCATGTCGTGGCTCCTACGGGCAGTACTTC. Encoded protein: CASSYSCRGSYGQYF.

J is TRBJ2-3 and V is TRBV29-1, with D tentatively TRBD1 or TRBD2 (6 bases each). Germline V gene lookup returns CDR1 SQVTM and CDR2 ANQGSEA. The CDR3 contains 13 residues. Trimming removed 4 bases from V and 2 bases from J, with 10 bases in between. As DNA, the CDR3 is TGCAGCGTTGGGGGGGCCCTCACAGATACGCAGTATTTT. Its translation is CSVGGALTDTQYF.